This TCR beta chain was sequenced for a study of T cells in localized non-small cell lung cancer. Details on this clone: Its target is unknown.

Some clones are missing from TCRdb's copy, which holds only in-frame ones; the method was immunoSEQ multiplex PCR. The sample has about 30,000 clones, roughly nine tenths seen once; the top ten hold around a tenth. CDR3 length equals 13 residues. The V and J ends lost 4 bases and 3 bases respectively, with 10 bases between them. CDR1 and CDR2 from the germline V gene are MGHRA and YSYEKL. Study-wide findings and caveats: Patients showing higher blood T cell density tended to see longer overall survival. Heterogeneity is still possible, as just one tumor region was sequenced. Turning up in adjacent lung were a median roughly 50 of the top 100 tumor clones. Highest T cell clonality was seen in uninvolved adjacent lung, surpassing that measured in tumor.

The clonotype comes from a woman aged 40-70 years with stage I lung adenocarcinoma. The chain has TRBV4-1 and TRBJ2-7; TRBD2 is a possible D gene (5 bases). Here the sequenced sample was peripheral blood, taken before any cancer treatment. The CDR3 spells CASSLRENYEQYF. Written as DNA, the CDR3 is TGCGCCAGCAGCCTCCGGGAAAACTACGAGCAGTACTTC.